This T cell receptor (beta chain) was recovered during a study of blood T cell repertoires in COVID-19. V lost 4 bases, J lost 2 bases, and 13 bases lay in between. This CDR3 spans 15 amino acids. Germline V gene lookup returns CDR1 SGHTA and CDR2 FQGNSA. The data were produced by immunoSEQ multiplex PCR, yet TCRdb's version contains in-frame clones alone and is incomplete. Of about 220,000 clones listed, approximately 81% were seen once; the top ten hold 3.6%. The rearrangement uses TRBV7-2 and TRBJ2-3; perhaps TRBD2 as D (6 bases). The sequencing sample was made of peripheral blood. The clonotype was recovered from a woman aged 80 or over with acute or convalescent COVID-19. CDR3 amino acids: CASSSPGDLTDTQYF. The DNA of the CDR3 is TGTGCCAGCAGCTCGCCGGGGGACCTCACAGATACGCAGTATTTT.